Below are 31 T cell receptor beta chains sequenced from a single sample in a study of CD8 T cells in ankylosing spondylitis. Findings of the study overall: Roughly eight highly homologous variants made up a TCR beta motif that seemed to typify ankylosing spondylitis blood.

Antigen specificity for these receptors is unknown. From the 5' RACE reads, TCRdb called clonotypes with MiXCR, one entry per CDR3 protein. The sample holds around 140,000 distinct CDR3 sequences, approximately 17% seen once. The material sequenced was blood, either unsorted or a sorted T cell fraction (not recorded which). Every receptor here comes from a male donor with ankylosing spondylitis.

V usage is TRBV12-3 or TRBV12-4 and J usage is TRBJ2-3; 13 bases are a match to TRBD2. The J segment lost 1 base and the V segment lost 5 bases, leaving 6 bases of the junction unmatched. This CDR3 region has 17 residues. DNA of the CDR3: TGTGCCAGCAGTGTCCGGACTAGCGGGGGTCGCACAGATACGCAGTATTTT. It codes for CASSVRTSGGRTDTQYF.

This clonotype occurred a few times. The chain links TRBV7-9 to TRBJ2-7; TRBD1 is a possible D gene (5 bases). Germline CDR1 reads SEHNR; CDR2 reads FQNEAQ (reference sequence). The germline V and J ends were trimmed by 6 bases and 2 bases, with 17 bases remaining between them. The length of the CDR3 is 15 residues. The CDR3 bases are TGTGCCAGCAGACTTGACAGCGACAACCCCTACGAGCAGTACTTC. Its translation is CASRLDSDNPYEQYF.

This chain links TRBV27 with TRBJ2-6; D uncertain. The CDR3 spans 12 residues. CDR1 is MNHEY, CDR2 SMNVEV, per germline (reference sequence). Trimming took 7 bases from V and 1 from J, leaving 2 bases between them. The CDR3 reads CASKSGANVLTF. DNA of the CDR3: TGTGCCAGCAAATCTGGGGCCAACGTCCTGACTTTC. Together with reference TRBV27 and TRBJ2-6, the CDR3 gives the full variable domain: EAQVTQNPRYLITVTGKKLTVTCSQNMNHEYMSWYRQDPGLGLRQIYYSMNVEVTDKGDVPEGYKVSRKEKRNFPLILESPSPNQTSLYFCASKSGANVLTFGAGSRLTVL.

This clonotype was seen more than once but under ten times. The CDR3 sequence: CASSSHRDGKYQETQYF. CDR3 nucleotide sequence: TGTGCCAGCAGTTCCCACCGGGACGGCAAGTACCAAGAGACCCAGTACTTC. The V gene is TRBV28, the J gene TRBJ2-5, with D tentatively TRBD1 or TRBD2 (5 bases each). The CDR3 is made up of 17 amino acids. V was clipped by 4 bases and J by 0 bases, with 18 bases between them. Germline values: CDR1 MDHEN, CDR2 SYDVKM.

This clonotype turned up a few times. The chain uses TRBV20-1 and TRBJ2-3; 7 bases are shared with TRBD1. CDR1 is DFQATT and CDR2 is SNEGSKA in the germline V gene (reference sequence). The CDR3 loop spans 16 amino acids. The J segment lost 2 bases and the V segment lost 2 bases, leaving 10 bases of the junction unmatched. Here the CDR3 reads CSARPTGVYSTDTQYF. The CDR3 nucleotides read TGCAGTGCTAGACCTACAGGGGTGTACTCCACAGATACGCAGTATTTT.

This clonotype was counted a few times. The CDR3 protein is CASSAGGGSHETQYF. CDR3 DNA sequence: TGTGCCAGCAGCGCCGGGGGCGGGAGTCACGAGACCCAGTACTTC. J is TRBJ2-5 and V is TRBV9; a weak D match, TRBD2 (7 bases). Trimming stripped 3 bases from V and 5 bases from J, with 17 bases between. The CDR3 loop spans 15 amino acids. Germline CDR1 SGDLS, CDR2 YYNGEE.

This clonotype was detected ten times or more. The chain links TRBV29-1 to TRBJ1-1; D remains unclear. There are 11 residues in the CDR3. Looked up from germline, CDR1 is SQVTM and CDR2 is ANQGSEA. Trimming stripped 3 bases from V and 8 bases from J, with 10 bases between. The CDR3 loop is CSVDAGSEAFF. In nucleotides, the CDR3 is TGCAGCGTTGACGCGGGTTCCGAAGCTTTCTTT.

This clonotype was counted only a few times. This rearrangement joins TRBV14 to TRBJ2-1; 7 nucleotides line up with TRBD2. CDR3 length equals 17 residues. CDR1 is SGHDN and CDR2 is FVKESK in the germline V gene. J was trimmed by 0 bases and V by 2 bases; bases with no gene match: 7. The CDR3 spells CASSQRPSGSSYNEQFF. Here the CDR3 DNA reads TGTGCCAGCAGCCAACGACCTAGCGGAAGCTCCTACAATGAGCAGTTCTTC. Full variable domain (rest looked up from reference TRBV14 and TRBJ2-1): EAGVTQFPSHSVIEKGQTVTLRCDPISGHDNLYWYRRVMGKEIKFLLHFVKESKQDESGMPNNRFLAERTGGTYSTLKVQPAELEDSGVYFCASSQRPSGSSYNEQFFGPGTRLTVL.

This clonotype was recorded at least ten times. The CDR3 here is CASSLAGFGELFF. CDR3 DNA sequence: TGTGCCAGCAGCTTAGCCGGGTTCGGGGAGCTGTTTTTT. J is TRBJ2-2 and V is TRBV11-2; D is unclear. CDR1 is SGHAT and CDR2 is FQNNGV in the germline V gene. V was shortened by 1 base and J by 7 bases, with 7 bases between the two germline ends. The CDR3 contains 13 residues.

The chain joins TRBV9 to TRBJ1-1, with D perhaps matching TRBD1 (6 bases). Germline CDR1 SGDLS, CDR2 YYNGEE. Trimming took off 3 bases at V and 8 bases at J, with 20 bases between the two ends. This CDR3 has 15 amino acids. The CDR3 loop is CASSAFRDTMREAFF. CDR3 coding DNA: TGTGCCAGCAGCGCGTTCCGGGACACAATGAGGGAAGCTTTCTTT.

The chain links TRBV15 to TRBJ2-2; D gene ambiguous. Germline-derived CDR1 and CDR2 are LNHNV and YYDKDF (reference sequence). Trimming pared 1 base from V and 4 bases from J, leaving 7 bases between. The CDR3 extends over 14 amino acids. CDR3 sequence reads: CATSRGQGTGELFF. The CDR3, as DNA: TGTGCCACCAGCAGAGGCCAAGGCACCGGGGAGCTGTTTTTT.

The genes are TRBV11-2 and TRBJ2-1, with D maybe TRBD2 (6 bases). Germline CDR1 and CDR2: SGHAT and FQNNGV. Trimming pared 1 base from V and 4 bases from J, leaving 14 bases between. CDR3 length equals 16 residues. CDR3 DNA sequence: TGTGCCAGCAGCTTAGGCCCCAGCGGGCGGTACAATGAGCAGTTCTTC. Encoded protein: CASSLGPSGRYNEQFF.

The chain employs TRBV9 and TRBJ1-3, with D hard to call. In germline, CDR1 is SGDLS, CDR2 YYNGEE. CDR3 length: 16 amino acids. The V and J ends lost 0 bases and 0 bases respectively, with 10 bases between them. CDR3 nucleotide sequence: TGTGCCAGCAGCGTAGCCGGCAGCCTCTCTGGAAACACCATATATTTT. It translates to CASSVAGSLSGNTIYF.

The gene calls are TRBV28 and TRBJ2-7, with TRBD2 identical over 7 bases. Germline-derived CDR1 and CDR2 are MDHEN and SYDVKM. This CDR3 has 14 amino acids. The J segment lost 3 bases and the V segment lost 6 bases, leaving 8 bases of the junction unmatched. This chain's CDR3 is CASSRGDGGYEQYF. CDR3 coding DNA: TGTGCCAGCAGCCGGGGGGACGGCGGCTACGAGCAGTACTTC.

This clonotype occurred a few times. This chain uses TRBV6-5 with TRBJ1-1, with 7 bases aligning to TRBD1. The length of the CDR3 is 14 residues. Germline values: CDR1 MNHEY, CDR2 SVGAGI. The V segment lost 4 bases and the J segment 3 bases; nucleotides outside the gene matches: 5. DNA of the CDR3: TGTGCCAGCAGTTCGAACAGGGGCTACACTGAAGCTTTCTTT. Its protein is CASSSNRGYTEAFF.

Ten or more counts support this clonotype. The rearrangement joins TRBV7-9 to TRBJ2-7, with a possible D match to TRBD2 (5 bases). CDR1 is SEHNR and CDR2 is FQNEAQ in the germline V gene (reference sequence). With 3 bases removed from V and 2 bases from J, the gap between germline ends came to 5 bases. The CDR3 is 12 amino acids. CDR3 sequence reads: CASSLGAYEQYF. The CDR3 nucleotides read TGTGCCAGCAGCTTGGGAGCCTACGAGCAGTACTTC.

A note on this clonotype: At one of its ends the junction is not consistent with the germline gene, which may arise from a read error. The V call is TRBV4-1, the J call TRBJ1-4; TRBD1 is a possible D gene (6 bases). Germline V CDR1 and CDR2: MGHRA, YSYEKL. This CDR3 contains 15 residues. The CDR3 is CTSTMGGRGYEKLFF. The DNA for the CDR3 is TGCACCAGCACGATGGGGGGGCGCGGTTATGAAAAACTGTTTTTT.

This clonotype was observed many times. The chain uses TRBV29-1 and TRBJ2-1, with 9 positions matching TRBD2. V lost 7 bases, J lost 4 bases, and 5 bases stayed unmatched. The V gene's germline CDR1 is SQVTM and CDR2 ANQGSEA. The CDR3 contains 13 residues. This CDR3 reads CSGHSGSYNEQFF. In DNA form, the CDR3 reads TGCAGCGGTCATAGCGGGAGTTACAATGAGCAGTTCTTC.

This clonotype showed up just a few times. The chain recombines TRBV7-3 with TRBJ2-1; 8 bases line up with TRBD2. The CDR3 loop spans 16 amino acids. After removal of 0 bases from V and 10 bases from J, the junction contained 11 bases not matched to a gene. The V gene's germline CDR1 is SGHTA and CDR2 FQGTGA. The CDR3 sequence is CASSLTVGLAFGEQFF. The CDR3 DNA reads TGTGCCAGCAGCTTAACGGTCGGACTAGCTTTCGGGGAGCAGTTCTTC.

In its sample, this clonotype was seen many times. The rearrangement links TRBV7-2 to TRBJ1-6, with D perhaps TRBD1 (6 bases). Germline V gene data show CDR1 as SGHTA and CDR2 as FQGNSA. CDR3 length: 15 amino acids. Between the trimmed V and J ends, which lost 6 bases and 10 bases, there was a span of 19 bases. The CDR3 sequence: CASSSGPYQGSPLHF. Written as DNA, the CDR3 is TGTGCCAGCAGTTCCGGGCCGTACCAGGGGTCACCCCTCCACTTT.

This clonotype was counted at least ten times. The chain uses TRBV6-2 or TRBV6-3 and TRBJ1-5; TRBD1 agrees at 9 bases. Trimming cost V 6 bases and J 4 bases; bases outside gene matches: 16. CDR1 is MNHEY and CDR2 is SVGEGT in the germline V gene. The CDR3 loop spans 18 amino acids. The CDR3 DNA follows: TGTGCCAGCAGATACCGGGACAGGGATTCTCCTTCTAATCAGCCCCAGCATTTT. This encodes CASRYRDRDSPSNQPQHF.

This clonotype has ten or more counts. The chain joins TRBV29-1 to TRBJ2-7; D possibly corresponds to TRBD1 (6 bases). The CDR3 is 11 residues long. Germline values: CDR1 SQVTM, CDR2 ANQGSEA. V dropped 4 bases and J dropped 2 bases, with 6 bases sitting between them. For the CDR3, the DNA is TGCAGCGTTGGGACAGCCTACGAGCAGTACTTC. Protein: CSVGTAYEQYF.

The chain recombines TRBV23-1 with TRBJ2-7; perhaps TRBD1 as D (5 bases). TRBV23-1 is placed among ORFs of uncertain function. This CDR3 has 16 residues. V lost 3 bases, J lost 3 bases, and 18 bases lay in between. CDR3 in amino acids: CASSHPSPGCNYEQYF. CDR3 DNA: TGCGCCAGCAGTCACCCCAGCCCAGGGTGTAACTACGAGCAGTACTTC.

The table lists this clonotype with a few counts. V is TRBV27 and J is TRBJ1-5; a possible D gene is TRBD1 (5 bases). This CDR3 region has 15 residues. Germline V lookup: CDR1 MNHEY, CDR2 SMNVEV (reference sequence). Deletions cut 3 bases from V and 7 bases from J, with 16 bases between. The CDR3 is CASSFRGTPSQPQHF. The CDR3 nucleotides are TGTGCCAGCAGTTTTCGGGGGACCCCTTCCCAGCCCCAGCATTTT.

This chain connects TRBV7-2 to TRBJ2-1; D unresolved. The CDR3 is 15 residues long. Germline assignment: CDR1 SGHTA and CDR2 FQGNSA. Trimming removed 0 bases from V and 6 bases from J, with 12 bases in between. The CDR3 DNA sequence: TGTGCCAGCAGCTTAGCCCCAGACCTGGTCAATGAGCAGTTCTTC. This translates into CASSLAPDLVNEQFF.

By its share, this clonotype is medium-sized. V gene TRBV20-1 combines with J gene TRBJ1-1; the D is unclear. The V and J ends lost 0 bases and 0 bases respectively, with 5 bases between them. The CDR3 sequence is 13 residues long. The germline V gene has CDR1 DFQATT and CDR2 SNEGSKA (reference sequence). DNA of the CDR3: TGCAGTGCTAGAGATTCTGTGAACACTGAAGCTTTCTTT. It yields the protein CSARDSVNTEAFF.

This clonotype was detected only a few times. The chain combines TRBV5-1 with TRBJ2-5; D uncertain. Trimming left V 3 bases short and J 5 bases short, with 14 bases between. Germline lookup yields CDR1 SGHRS and CDR2 YFSETQ. This CDR3 comprises 14 residues. This CDR3 reads CASSWTTLRETQYF. CDR3 nucleotides: TGCGCCAGCAGCTGGACCACCCTTCGGGAGACCCAGTACTTC.

There are a few counts of this clonotype. The chain couples TRBV4-1 to TRBJ2-5; weak D call: TRBD1 (6 bases). Germline-derived CDR1 and CDR2 are MGHRA and YSYEKL. The CDR3 contains 13 residues. V was shortened by 3 bases and J by 1 base, with 6 bases between the two germline ends. CDR3 sequence (DNA): TGCGCCAGCAGCCAGGGGGCCCAAGAGACCCAGTACTTC. Translating gives CASSQGAQETQYF.

V usage is TRBV5-5 and J usage is TRBJ1-4; 10 positions agree with TRBD1. The germline V gene has CDR1 SGHKS and CDR2 YYEKEE (reference sequence). This CDR3 has 17 residues. The junction had 9 bases not matched to a gene; V was cut back by 7 bases and J by 0 bases. Here the CDR3 reads CASSWTGGFATNEKLFF. In DNA, the CDR3 is TGTGCCAGCTCCTGGACAGGGGGTTTTGCAACTAATGAAAAACTGTTTTTT.

The chain joins TRBV5-8 to TRBJ1-5; D is unresolved. Deletions cut 4 bases from V and 5 bases from J, with 4 bases between. CDR3 length: 11 amino acids. The germline V gene has CDR1 SGHTS and CDR2 YDEGEE. CDR3 region: CASSVDQPQHF. The DNA of the CDR3 is TGTGCCAGCAGCGTGGATCAGCCCCAGCATTTT.

The rearrangement uses TRBV6-4 and TRBJ2-3; the D is unclear. Between the trimmed V and J ends, which lost 0 bases and 3 bases, there was a span of 7 bases. The germline gives CDR1 MRHNA, CDR2 SNTAGT. The length of the CDR3 is 14 residues. CDR3 in amino acids: CASSDSETTDTQYF. The CDR3 bases are TGTGCCAGCAGTGACTCGGAGACTACAGATACGCAGTATTTT.